Listed here are 31 T cell receptor beta chains from one sample, sequenced in a study of neurological immune-mediated disorders. TCRdb recomputed calls from the 5' RACE reads with MiXCR, one row per CDR3 protein. The table has some 77,000 distinct CDR3 sequences, roughly 13% seen once. Time point meaning: longitudinal time-point 1 (baseline). The sample taken for sequencing was PBMCs. The receptors were sampled from a female donor with HTLV-1-associated myelopathy (HAM/TSP).

Ten or more counts support this clonotype. This sequence joins TRBV5-1 and TRBJ2-7; D remains unclear. The CDR3 extends over 12 amino acids. Between the trimmed V and J ends, which lost 0 bases and 3 bases, there was a span of 4 bases. Germline CDR1 SGHRS, CDR2 YFSETQ. The CDR3 is CASSLGHYEQYF. The CDR3 DNA follows: TGCGCCAGCAGCTTGGGTCACTACGAGCAGTACTTC.

This clonotype was seen many times. The chain recombines TRBV20-1 with TRBJ2-6, with 8 bases lining up with TRBD1. Trimming removed 5 bases from V and 3 bases from J; junction bases left unmatched: 6. Germline CDR1 reads DFQATT; CDR2 reads SNEGSKA (reference sequence). The CDR3 totals 15 residues. The CDR3 DNA sequence: TGCAGTGCTCAGGACAGGGTGTATGGGGCCAACGTCCTGACTTTC. Its protein is CSAQDRVYGANVLTF.

This clonotype was observed a few times. The V call is TRBV20-1, the J call TRBJ1-1; D unresolved. The V gene lost 4 bases and the J gene lost 7 bases, with 13 bases spanning the gap. The germline V gene encodes CDR1 DFQATT and CDR2 SNEGSKA (reference sequence). CDR3 size: 12 residues. The CDR3 reads CSATEGMGEAFF. CDR3 coding DNA: TGCAGTGCTACTGAGGGAATGGGTGAAGCTTTCTTT.

By proportion, this clonotype is medium-sized. The V call is TRBV4-1, the J call TRBJ2-2; 8 bases are a match to TRBD2. The CDR3 consists of 16 residues. CDR1 MGHRA and CDR2 YSYEKL come from the germline V gene. J lost 6 bases, V lost 0 bases, and 6 bases had no gene match. The CDR3 loop is CASSQDRGGRAGELFF. DNA for the CDR3: TGCGCCAGCAGCCAAGACCGGGGGGGACGAGCCGGGGAGCTGTTTTTT.

The sample holds many counts of this clonotype. The rearrangement joins TRBV7-9 to TRBJ1-5; TRBD1 might be the D (5 bases). Germline CDR1 is SEHNR and CDR2 is FQNEAQ (reference sequence). The V gene lost 1 base and the J gene lost 2 bases, with 9 bases spanning the gap. The CDR3 sequence is 15 residues long. CDR3 bases: TGTGCCAGCAGCTTAGGTGACAGAGGCAATCAGCCCCAGCATTTT. Residues: CASSLGDRGNQPQHF.

This clonotype has a count of ten or more. V gene TRBV7-9 combines with J gene TRBJ2-5; D gene ambiguous. The germline V and J ends were trimmed by 5 bases and 4 bases, with 8 bases remaining between them. From germline, CDR1 is SEHNR and CDR2 FQNEAQ (reference sequence). There are 12 residues in the CDR3. CDR3 bases: TGTGCCAGCAGCCCCAACGCAGAGACCCAGTACTTC. Translated, it gives CASSPNAETQYF.

This clonotype was seen many times. This rearrangement joins TRBV28 to TRBJ1-5; 8 bases are a match to TRBD1. Trimming took 2 bases from V and 3 from J; bases not matched to a gene: 3. Germline values: CDR1 MDHEN, CDR2 SYDVKM. The CDR3 is 15 residues long. The CDR3 DNA reads as TGTGCCAGCAGTTTAAACAGGGGGTTCAATCAGCCCCAGCATTTT. Protein: CASSLNRGFNQPQHF.

This clonotype was seen at least ten times. This chain joins TRBV11-2 and TRBJ2-1; TRBD2 matches 11 bases. V dropped 5 bases and J dropped 3; count of bases not matched to a gene: 3. Germline V lookup: CDR1 SGHAT, CDR2 FQNNGV. The CDR3 is 15 residues long. DNA of the CDR3: TGTGCCAGCAGCACGGGACTAGCGGACTACAATGAGCAGTTCTTC. This gives the protein CASSTGLADYNEQFF.

This clonotype has a count of ten or more. The chain combines TRBV3-1 with TRBJ1-1; TRBD1 matches at 10 bases. CDR3 length: 18 residues. Trimming removed 5 bases from V and 0 bases from J; junction bases left unmatched: 12. The germline gives CDR1 LGHDT, CDR2 YNNKEL (reference sequence). CDR3 coding DNA: TGTGCCAGCAGCGACCGGGACAGGGGCAAGGGAATGAACACTGAAGCTTTCTTT. As protein: CASSDRDRGKGMNTEAFF.

This clonotype showed up many times. The chain links TRBV25-1 to TRBJ1-1; 8 nucleotides agree with TRBD1. The CDR3 loop spans 16 amino acids. CDR1 and CDR2 from the germline V gene are MGHDK and SYGVNS. The V and J ends lost 5 bases and 5 bases, in that order; junction bases with no gene match: 13. The CDR3 bases are TGTGCCAGCAGTATTAGCAACAGGGGGAGGATAACTGAAGCTTTCTTT. Translating gives CASSISNRGRITEAFF.

This clonotype was counted between two and nine times. The genes are TRBV3-1 and TRBJ2-2; D unresolved. The CDR3 is made up of 13 amino acids. V was trimmed by 0 bases and J by 6 bases, leaving 5 bases between them. Germline loops: CDR1 LGHDT, CDR2 YNNKEL (reference sequence). The CDR3 region has the DNA TGTGCCAGCAGCCAAGATTGGTCCGGGGAGCTGTTTTTT. Its protein is CASSQDWSGELFF.

This clonotype was seen repeatedly, ten times or more. The V and J genes are TRBV5-1 and TRBJ1-1; 8 nucleotides agree with TRBD1. Germline CDR1 is SGHRS and CDR2 is YFSETQ. This CDR3 comprises 15 residues. V dropped 4 bases and J dropped 0; count of bases not matched to a gene: 5. CDR3 nucleotide sequence: TGCGCCAGCAGCGGGGGACAGGCTCTGAACACTGAAGCTTTCTTT. Its translation: CASSGGQALNTEAFF.

There are a few counts of this clonotype. V is TRBV12-3 or TRBV12-4 and J is TRBJ1-3; D call uncertain. Trimming removed 5 bases from V and 0 bases from J, with 5 bases in between. This CDR3 has 13 residues. CDR3 region: CASSLVSGNTIYF. CDR3 nucleotides: TGTGCCAGCAGTCTGGTCTCTGGAAACACCATATATTTT.

This clonotype was recorded a few times. The chain couples TRBV5-1 to TRBJ2-3, with D unclear. V lost 4 bases and J lost 6, with 12 bases in between. The CDR3 has 13 amino acids. Germline CDR1 is SGHRS and CDR2 is YFSETQ. Written as DNA, the CDR3 is TGCGCCAGCAGCGATCCCGGAGTGGATACGCAGTATTTT. This gives the protein CASSDPGVDTQYF.

The sample holds many counts of this clonotype. The rearrangement joins TRBV18 to TRBJ2-1; 12 bases line up with TRBD2. The CDR3 runs to 17 residues. Germline lookup yields CDR1 KGHSH and CDR2 LQKENI. J lost 6 bases, V lost 3 bases, and 9 bases had no gene match. This chain's CDR3 is CASSPSLAGGLFNEQFF. The CDR3 nucleotides read TGTGCCAGCTCACCTTCCCTAGCGGGGGGGCTTTTCAATGAGCAGTTCTTC.

The table lists this clonotype with many counts. The genes are TRBV24-1 and TRBJ1-1, with a tentative D call TRBD1 (6 bases). This CDR3 spans 13 amino acids. The germline V and J ends were trimmed by 10 bases and 0 bases, with 11 bases remaining between them. Germline V gene data show CDR1 as KGHDR and CDR2 as SFDVKD. The CDR3 DNA sequence: TGTGCCACATACAGGGCTCTGAACACTGAAGCTTTCTTT. Protein product: CATYRALNTEAFF.

This clonotype was seen a handful of times. The rearrangement joins TRBV18 to TRBJ2-7; D may be TRBD1 (5 bases). This CDR3 comprises 13 residues. Per germline, CDR1 KGHSH and CDR2 LQKENI. Trimming pared 1 base from V and 3 bases from J, leaving 7 bases between. This CDR3 reads CASSPRDSYEQYF. CDR3 bases: TGTGCCAGCTCACCACGAGACAGCTACGAGCAGTACTTC.

This clonotype was seen at least ten times. J is TRBJ2-1 and V is TRBV5-1; 9 bases align to TRBD2. Losses at the gene ends were 4 bases for V and 8 bases for J; bases not matched to a gene: 10. CDR1 is SGHRS and CDR2 is YFSETQ in the germline V gene. This CDR3 has 15 residues. The CDR3 DNA reads TGCGCCAGCAGCGCCCAACTAGCGGGTGGGGATGAGCAGTTCTTC. It specifies CASSAQLAGGDEQFF.

In its sample, this clonotype was seen many times. This chain joins TRBV5-1 and TRBJ2-6, with TRBD2 identical over 10 bases. J lost 0 bases, V lost 3 bases, and 6 bases had no gene match. Germline V gene lookup returns CDR1 SGHRS and CDR2 YFSETQ. This CDR3 contains 18 residues. In DNA, the CDR3 is TGCGCCAGCAGCTATCGGACTAGCGGTCCCTCTGGGGCCAACGTCCTGACTTTC. This gives the protein CASSYRTSGPSGANVLTF.

This clonotype was detected many times. J is TRBJ2-3 and V is TRBV2; 7 bases map to TRBD1. V shed 2 bases, J shed 3 bases, and the junction held 5 bases outside the gene matches. Germline values: CDR1 SNHLY, CDR2 FYNNEI. The CDR3 has 15 residues. The CDR3 DNA reads as TGTGCCAGCAGTGAAAGGGGGCTGGGGACAGATACGCAGTATTTT. This translates into CASSERGLGTDTQYF. Supplemented by reference TRBV2 and TRBJ2-3, the full variable domain reads EPEVTQTPSHQVTQMGQEVILRCVPISNHLYFYWYRQILGQKVEFLVSFYNNEISEKSEIFDDQFSVERPDGSNFTLKIRSTKLEDSAMYFCASSERGLGTDTQYFGPGTRLTVL.

This clonotype was counted many times. The rearrangement joins TRBV5-1 to TRBJ2-1; 9 bases agree with TRBD2. Germline values: CDR1 SGHRS, CDR2 YFSETQ. The CDR3 totals 15 residues. V lost 4 bases to trimming and J lost 7 bases; unmatched junction nucleotides: 9. The CDR3 sequence is CASSVLAGVRNEQFF. The CDR3 bases are TGCGCCAGCAGCGTATTAGCGGGGGTAAGGAATGAGCAGTTCTTC.

The table lists this clonotype with many counts. The chain has TRBV5-1 and TRBJ2-2; TRBD2 matches 8 bases. Germline loops: CDR1 SGHRS, CDR2 YFSETQ. The ends lost 5 bases at V and 5 bases at J; junction bases unmatched: 8. The CDR3 has 15 residues. The chain's CDR3 is CASSSGTRRTGELFF. The CDR3, as DNA: TGCGCCAGCAGTTCCGGGACTAGGAGGACCGGGGAGCTGTTTTTT.

Of note for this clonotype: The conserved final phenylalanine or tryptophan is absent from the CDR3, which likely points to a read error. The chain combines TRBV7-9 with TRBJ2-7; 7 nucleotides match TRBD1. In germline, CDR1 is SEHNR, CDR2 FQNEAQ (reference sequence). The J segment lost 7 bases and the V segment lost 5 bases, leaving 11 bases of the junction unmatched. The CDR3 length is 14 residues. CDR3 nucleotides: TGTGCCAGCAGCCCACCGGGACAGTTGGGGGAGCAGTACCTC. Amino acid sequence: CASSPPGQLGEQYL.

This clonotype was detected ten times or more. The chain carries TRBV29-1 and TRBJ2-7; 8 bases match TRBD1. The CDR3 sequence is 13 residues long. Trimming at V came to 5 bases and at J to 7 bases, leaving 10 bases not matched to a gene. Germline values: CDR1 SQVTM, CDR2 ANQGSEA. CDR3 region: CSVRTGQAGEQYF. The CDR3 coding sequence is TGCAGCGTTCGAACGGGACAGGCGGGGGAGCAGTACTTC.

This clonotype was counted ten times or more. The V call is TRBV20-1, the J call TRBJ1-2, with D maybe TRBD1 (6 bases). V lost 1 base and J lost 4, with 10 bases in between. In germline, CDR1 is DFQATT, CDR2 SNEGSKA (reference sequence). This CDR3 region has 13 residues. The CDR3 DNA follows: TGCAGTGCTAGAGTGTCAGGGGTCTATGGCTACACCTTC. Translated, it gives CSARVSGVYGYTF.

There are many counts of this clonotype. In nucleotides, the CDR3 is TGCAGTGCCCAAGGGACCCAAGCCAAAAACATTCAGTACTTC. This translates into CSAQGTQAKNIQYF. V and J are TRBV20-1 and TRBJ2-4; possibly TRBD1 or TRBD2 for D (5 bases each). Trimming left V 6 bases short and J 0 bases short, with 12 bases between. The CDR3 spans 14 residues. The germline gives CDR1 DFQATT, CDR2 SNEGSKA (reference sequence).

Many counts were recorded for this clonotype. This chain uses TRBV11-2 with TRBJ2-5; D uncertain. Germline V CDR1 and CDR2: SGHAT, FQNNGV. The CDR3 consists of 13 residues. V lost 3 bases and J 2 bases, leaving 7 bases between the germline ends. The CDR3 loop is CASSFGIQETQYF. The CDR3 nucleotides read TGTGCCAGCAGCTTTGGAATACAAGAGACCCAGTACTTC. The whole variable domain, filled in from reference TRBV11-2 and TRBJ2-5, reads EAGVAQSPRYKIIEKRQSVAFWCNPISGHATLYWYQQILGQGPKLLIQFQNNGVVDDSQLPKDRFSAERLKGVDSTLKIQPAKLEDSAVYLCASSFGIQETQYFGPGTRLLVL.

This clonotype was observed at least ten times. The chain carries TRBV5-1 and TRBJ1-2; D is perhaps TRBD1 (5 bases). V was trimmed by 4 bases and J by 2 bases, leaving 12 bases between them. This CDR3 region has 14 residues. Germline V gives CDR1 SGHRS, CDR2 YFSETQ. The CDR3 sequence is CASSVLSGNYGYTF. In nucleotides, the CDR3 is TGCGCCAGCAGCGTTTTATCAGGGAACTATGGCTACACCTTC.

The chain recombines TRBV19 with TRBJ1-5; 7 bases match TRBD1. Germline CDR1 reads LNHDA; CDR2 reads SQIVND (reference sequence). The J segment lost 2 bases and the V segment lost 6 bases, leaving 7 bases of the junction unmatched. There are 15 residues in the CDR3. CDR3 sequence: CASRGNRGGNQPQHF. The CDR3 region has the DNA TGTGCCAGTAGGGGAAACAGGGGTGGCAATCAGCCCCAGCATTTT.

The sample holds many counts of this clonotype. The chain joins TRBV28 to TRBJ1-5; 10 bases match TRBD1. V trimming: 6 bases; J trimming: 2 bases; junction bases outside the gene matches: 4. Germline lookup yields CDR1 MDHEN and CDR2 SYDVKM. The CDR3 spans 15 residues. The CDR3 spells CASSRTGGGNQPQHF. As DNA, the CDR3 is TGTGCCAGCAGCCGGACAGGGGGTGGCAATCAGCCCCAGCATTTT.

This clonotype is categorized as medium-sized (0.01 to 0.1%). J is TRBJ2-7 and V is TRBV20-1; no clear D. V lost 3 bases and J 3 bases, leaving 12 bases between the germline ends. CDR3 size: 13 residues. The V gene's germline CDR1 is DFQATT and CDR2 SNEGSKA (reference sequence). The CDR3 here is CSASGVADYEQYF. The CDR3 DNA reads TGCAGTGCTAGCGGAGTAGCCGACTACGAGCAGTACTTC.